This T cell receptor beta chain was sequenced during a study of blood T cells in healthy people across ages. With respect to this clonotype: Its antigen remains unknown.

The V gene end was trimmed by 1 base and the J gene end by 3 bases; junction bases not matched to a gene: 9. Germline CDR1 LGHNA, CDR2 YNFKEQ. This CDR3 is built from 17 residues. Together with a sample-barcoded 5' primer, a J-beta primer mix was included in a second PCR lasting about 6 to 12 cycles. TCRdb analysed the 5' RACE reads with MiXCR anew, one entry per CDR3 protein. The sample lists approximately 790,000 distinct CDR3 sequences, approximately 67% seen once, with around a quarter in the top ten. Findings of the study overall: Strong correlation linked observed beta diversity and percent naive T cells.

This chain connects TRBV4-2 to TRBJ2-5; 9 nucleotides match TRBD2. The clonotype originates from a man aged 25-40 years in good health. The sequenced sample was blood. The CDR3 here is CASSQVPMRGGKETQYF. The CDR3 nucleotides read TGTGCCAGCAGCCAAGTACCTATGCGGGGGGGGAAAGAGACCCAGTACTTC.